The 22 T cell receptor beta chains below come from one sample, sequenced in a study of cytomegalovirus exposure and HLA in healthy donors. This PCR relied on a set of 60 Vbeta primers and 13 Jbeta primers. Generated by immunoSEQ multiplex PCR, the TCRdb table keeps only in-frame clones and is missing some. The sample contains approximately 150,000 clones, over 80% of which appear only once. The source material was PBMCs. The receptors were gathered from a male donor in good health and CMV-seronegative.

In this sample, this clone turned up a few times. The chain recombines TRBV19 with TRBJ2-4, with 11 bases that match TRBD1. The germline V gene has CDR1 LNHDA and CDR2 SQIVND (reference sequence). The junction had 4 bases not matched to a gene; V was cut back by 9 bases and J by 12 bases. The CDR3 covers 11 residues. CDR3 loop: CASGTGGYQYF. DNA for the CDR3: TGTGCCAGCGGGACAGGGGGTTATCAGTACTTC. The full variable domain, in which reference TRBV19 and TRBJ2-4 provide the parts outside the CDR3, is DGGITQSPKYLFRKEGQNVTLSCEQNLNHDAMYWYRQDPGQGLRLIYYSQIVNDFQKGDIAEGYSVSREKKESFPLTVTSAQKNPTAFYLCASGTGGYQYFGAGTRLSVL.

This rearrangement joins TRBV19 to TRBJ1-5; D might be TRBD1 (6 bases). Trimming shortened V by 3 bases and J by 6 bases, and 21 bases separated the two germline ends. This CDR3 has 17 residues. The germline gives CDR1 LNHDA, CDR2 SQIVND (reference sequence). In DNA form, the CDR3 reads TGTGCCAGTAGTATCGTCCAGGGACGAGGGGGGGGTCAGCCCCAGCATTTT. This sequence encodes CASSIVQGRGGGQPQHF.

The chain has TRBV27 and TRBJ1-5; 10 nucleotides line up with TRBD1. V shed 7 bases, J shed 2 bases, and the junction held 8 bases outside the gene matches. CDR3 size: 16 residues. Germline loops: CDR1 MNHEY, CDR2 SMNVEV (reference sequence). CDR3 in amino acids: CASTRSGTGGNQPQHF. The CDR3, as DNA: TGTGCCAGCACTAGGTCGGGGACAGGGGGCAATCAGCCCCAGCATTTT.

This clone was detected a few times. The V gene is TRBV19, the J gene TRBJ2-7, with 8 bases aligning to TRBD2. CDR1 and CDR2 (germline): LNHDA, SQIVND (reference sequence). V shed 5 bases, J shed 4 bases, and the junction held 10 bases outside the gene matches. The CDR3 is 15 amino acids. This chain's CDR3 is CASSAGGAEVYEQYF. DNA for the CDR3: TGTGCCAGTAGTGCCGGGGGGGCCGAGGTGTACGAGCAGTACTTC.

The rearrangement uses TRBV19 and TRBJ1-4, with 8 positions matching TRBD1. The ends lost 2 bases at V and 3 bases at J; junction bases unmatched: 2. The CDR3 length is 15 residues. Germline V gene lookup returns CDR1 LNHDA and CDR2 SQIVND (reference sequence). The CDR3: CASSIQGASNEKLFF. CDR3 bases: TGTGCCAGTAGTATACAGGGGGCATCTAATGAAAAACTGTTTTTT.

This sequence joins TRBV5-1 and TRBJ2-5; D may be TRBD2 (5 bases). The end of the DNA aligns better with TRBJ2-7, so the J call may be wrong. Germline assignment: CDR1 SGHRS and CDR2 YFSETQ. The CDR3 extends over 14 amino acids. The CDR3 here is CASSSQTGNYEQYF. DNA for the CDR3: TGCGCCAGCAGCTCCCAGACGGGAAACTACGAGCAGTACTTC.

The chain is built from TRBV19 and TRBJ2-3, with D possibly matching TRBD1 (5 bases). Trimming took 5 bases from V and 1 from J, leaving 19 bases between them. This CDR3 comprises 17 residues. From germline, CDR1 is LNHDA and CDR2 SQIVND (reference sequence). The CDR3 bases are TGTGCCAGTAGTGCGTTCCAGGGTTTTCCCGGCACAGATACGCAGTATTTT. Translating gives CASSAFQGFPGTDTQYF. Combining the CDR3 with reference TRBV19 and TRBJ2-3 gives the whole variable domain DGGITQSPKYLFRKEGQNVTLSCEQNLNHDAMYWYRQDPGQGLRLIYYSQIVNDFQKGDIAEGYSVSREKKESFPLTVTSAQKNPTAFYLCASSAFQGFPGTDTQYFGPGTRLTVL.

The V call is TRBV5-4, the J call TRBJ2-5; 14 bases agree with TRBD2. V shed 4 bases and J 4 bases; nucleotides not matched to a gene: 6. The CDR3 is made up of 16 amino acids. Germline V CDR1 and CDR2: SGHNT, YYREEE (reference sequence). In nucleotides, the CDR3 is TGTGCCAGCAGCCCGGGACTAGCGGGGGTCGGAGAGACCCAGTACTTC. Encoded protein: CASSPGLAGVGETQYF. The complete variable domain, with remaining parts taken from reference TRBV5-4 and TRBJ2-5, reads ETGVTQSPTHLIKTRGQQVTLRCSSQSGHNTVSWYQQALGQGPQFIFQYYREEENGRGNFPPRFSGLQFPNYSSELNVNALELDDSALYLCASSPGLAGVGETQYFGPGTRLLVL.

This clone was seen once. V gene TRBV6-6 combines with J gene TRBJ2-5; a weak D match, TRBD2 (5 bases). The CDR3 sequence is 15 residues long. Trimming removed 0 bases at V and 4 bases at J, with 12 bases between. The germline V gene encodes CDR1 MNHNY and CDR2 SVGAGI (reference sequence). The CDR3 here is CASSYSTSAGETQYF. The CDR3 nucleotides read TGTGCCAGCAGTTACTCGACATCGGCGGGAGAGACCCAGTACTTC.

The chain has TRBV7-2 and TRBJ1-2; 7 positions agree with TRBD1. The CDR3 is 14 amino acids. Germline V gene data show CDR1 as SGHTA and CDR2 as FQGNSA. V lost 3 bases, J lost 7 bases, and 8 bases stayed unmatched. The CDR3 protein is CASSFPGQRFGYTF. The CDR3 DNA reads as TGTGCCAGCAGCTTCCCGGGACAGAGGTTTGGCTACACCTTC.

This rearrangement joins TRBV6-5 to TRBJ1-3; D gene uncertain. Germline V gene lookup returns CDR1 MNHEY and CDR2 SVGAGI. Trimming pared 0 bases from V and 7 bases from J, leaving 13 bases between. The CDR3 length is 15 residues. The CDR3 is CASSYSMYGGNTIYF. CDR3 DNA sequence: TGTGCCAGCAGTTACTCGATGTACGGCGGGAACACCATATATTTT.

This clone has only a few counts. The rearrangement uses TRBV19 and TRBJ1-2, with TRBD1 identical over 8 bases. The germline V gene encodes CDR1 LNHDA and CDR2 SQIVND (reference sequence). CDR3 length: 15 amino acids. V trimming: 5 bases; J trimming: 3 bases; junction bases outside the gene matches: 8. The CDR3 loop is CASSFGQGAHYGYTF. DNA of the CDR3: TGTGCCAGTAGTTTCGGACAGGGAGCCCACTATGGCTACACCTTC.

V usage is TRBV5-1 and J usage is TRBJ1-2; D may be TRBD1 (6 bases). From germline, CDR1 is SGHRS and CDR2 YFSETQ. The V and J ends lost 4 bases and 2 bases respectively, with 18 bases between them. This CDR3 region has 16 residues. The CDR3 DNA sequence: TGCGCCAGCAGCCAAACAGGGTCCCGGGCGAACTATGGCTACACCTTC. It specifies CASSQTGSRANYGYTF. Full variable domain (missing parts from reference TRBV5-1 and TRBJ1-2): KAGVTQTPRYLIKTRGQQVTLSCSPISGHRSVSWYQQTPGQGLQFLFEYFSETQRNKGNFPGRFSGRQFSNSRSEMNVSTLELGDSALYLCASSQTGSRANYGYTFGSGTRLTVV.

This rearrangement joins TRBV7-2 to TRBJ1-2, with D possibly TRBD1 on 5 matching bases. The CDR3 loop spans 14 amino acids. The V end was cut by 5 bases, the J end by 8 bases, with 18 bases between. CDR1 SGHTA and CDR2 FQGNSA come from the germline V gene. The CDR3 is CASSAQGGWGGYTF. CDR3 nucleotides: TGTGCCAGCAGCGCCCAGGGAGGGTGGGGAGGCTACACCTTC.

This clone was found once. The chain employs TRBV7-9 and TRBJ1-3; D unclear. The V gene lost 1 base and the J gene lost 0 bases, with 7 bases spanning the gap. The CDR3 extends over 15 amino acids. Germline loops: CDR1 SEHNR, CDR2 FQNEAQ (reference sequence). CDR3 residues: CASSLEQISGNTIYF. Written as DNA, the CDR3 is TGTGCCAGCAGCTTAGAACAGATCTCTGGAAACACCATATATTTT.

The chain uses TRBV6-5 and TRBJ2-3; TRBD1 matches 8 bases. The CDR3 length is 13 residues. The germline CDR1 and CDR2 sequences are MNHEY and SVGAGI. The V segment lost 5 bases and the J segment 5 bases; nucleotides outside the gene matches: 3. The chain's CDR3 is CASSLDRGDTQYF. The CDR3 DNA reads TGTGCCAGCAGTCTCGACAGGGGAGATACGCAGTATTTT.

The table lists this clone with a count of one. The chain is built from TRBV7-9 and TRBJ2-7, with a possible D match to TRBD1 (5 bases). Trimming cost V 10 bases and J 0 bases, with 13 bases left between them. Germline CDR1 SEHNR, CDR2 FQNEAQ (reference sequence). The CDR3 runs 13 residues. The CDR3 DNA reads TGTGCCACCGCAGGGAAGGACTCCTACGAGCAGTACTTC. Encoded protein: CATAGKDSYEQYF. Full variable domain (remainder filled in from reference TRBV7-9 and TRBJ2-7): DTGVSQNPRHKITKRGQNVTFRCDPISEHNRLYWYRQTLGQGPEFLTYFQNEAQLEKSRLLSDRFSAERPKGSFSTLEIQRTEQGDSAMYLCATAGKDSYEQYFGPGTRLTVT.

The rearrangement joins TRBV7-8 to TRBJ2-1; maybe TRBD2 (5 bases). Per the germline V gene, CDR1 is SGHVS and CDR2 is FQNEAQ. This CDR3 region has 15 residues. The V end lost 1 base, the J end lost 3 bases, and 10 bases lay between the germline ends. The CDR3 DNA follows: TGTGCCAGCAGCTTAGGAATTGAGGGCTACAATGAGCAGTTCTTC. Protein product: CASSLGIEGYNEQFF.

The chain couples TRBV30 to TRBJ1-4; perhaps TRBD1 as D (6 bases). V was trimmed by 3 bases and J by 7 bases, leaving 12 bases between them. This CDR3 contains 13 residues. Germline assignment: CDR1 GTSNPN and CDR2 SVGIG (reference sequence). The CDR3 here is CAWRLGATEKLFF. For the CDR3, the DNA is TGTGCCTGGAGACTGGGGGCGACTGAAAAACTGTTTTTT.

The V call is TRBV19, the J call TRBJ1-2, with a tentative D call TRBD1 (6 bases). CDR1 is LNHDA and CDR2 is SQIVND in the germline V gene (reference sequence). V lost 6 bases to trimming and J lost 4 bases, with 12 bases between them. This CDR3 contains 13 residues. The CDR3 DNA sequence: TGTGCCAGTAGGAGGGACAAGGCCTATGGCTACACCTTC. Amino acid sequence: CASRRDKAYGYTF.

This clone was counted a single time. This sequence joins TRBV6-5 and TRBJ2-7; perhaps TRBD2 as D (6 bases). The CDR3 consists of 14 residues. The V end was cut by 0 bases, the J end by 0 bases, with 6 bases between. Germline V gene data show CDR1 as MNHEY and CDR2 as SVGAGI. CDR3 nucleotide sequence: TGTGCCAGCAGTTACTCGGGGGGCTCCTACGAGCAGTACTTC. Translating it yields CASSYSGGSYEQYF.

DNA of the CDR3: TGTGCCAGCAGCCCGTATAGCAATCAGCCCCAGCATTTT. Translating it yields CASSPYSNQPQHF. V usage is TRBV6-5 and J usage is TRBJ1-5; D is undetermined. Germline lookup yields CDR1 MNHEY and CDR2 SVGAGI. With 6 bases removed from V and 0 bases from J, the gap between germline ends came to 6 bases. This CDR3 region has 13 residues.